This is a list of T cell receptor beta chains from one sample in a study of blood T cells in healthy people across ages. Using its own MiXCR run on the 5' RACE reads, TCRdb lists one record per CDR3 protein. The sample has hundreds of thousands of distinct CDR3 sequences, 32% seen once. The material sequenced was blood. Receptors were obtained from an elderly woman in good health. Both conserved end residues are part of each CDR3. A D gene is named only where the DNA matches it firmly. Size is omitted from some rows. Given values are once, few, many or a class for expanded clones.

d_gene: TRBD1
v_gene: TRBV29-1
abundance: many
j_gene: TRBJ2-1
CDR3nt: TGCAGCGTGCCCGGGACAGCTCGCTACAATGAGCAGTTCTTC
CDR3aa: CSVPGTARYNEQFF

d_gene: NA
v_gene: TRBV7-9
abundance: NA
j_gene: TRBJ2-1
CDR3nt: TGTGCCAGCAGCTTAGCCCAGACCACTCCCTTGAATGGGCAGTTCTTC
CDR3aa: CASSLAQTTPLNGQFF

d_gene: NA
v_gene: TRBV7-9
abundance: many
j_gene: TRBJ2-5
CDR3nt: TGTGCCAGCAGCTTCGAAGGGGCCGTTTGGGAGACCCAGTACTTC
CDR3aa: CASSFEGAVWETQYF

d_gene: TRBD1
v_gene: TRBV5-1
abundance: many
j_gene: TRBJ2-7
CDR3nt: TGCGCCAGCAGCTTCGACCTCGGGACAGCTATCTACGAGCAGTACTTC
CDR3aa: CASSFDLGTAIYEQYF

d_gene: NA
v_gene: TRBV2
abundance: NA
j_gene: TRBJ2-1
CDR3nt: TGTGCCAGCAGGACAGGGAGGTTCGATGAGCAGTTCTTC
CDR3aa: CASRTGRFDEQFF

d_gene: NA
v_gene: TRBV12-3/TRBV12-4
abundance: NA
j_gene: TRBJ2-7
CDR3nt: TGTGCCAGCAAGTACGAGCAGTACTTC
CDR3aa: CASKYEQYF

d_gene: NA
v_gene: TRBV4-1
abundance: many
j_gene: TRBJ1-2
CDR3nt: TGCGCCAGCAGCCAAGAGGGCAGGGGTGGCTACACCTTC
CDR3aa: CASSQEGRGGYTF

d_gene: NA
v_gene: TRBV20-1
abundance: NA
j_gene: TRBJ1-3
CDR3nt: TGCAGTGCAGTTGACAGGAGCTCTGGAAACACCATATATTTT
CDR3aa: CSAVDRSSGNTIYF

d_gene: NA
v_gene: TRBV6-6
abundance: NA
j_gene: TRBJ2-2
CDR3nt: TGTGCCAGCAGTTACGGGACGGGCCCCGGTGGTTCCGGGGAGCTGTTTTTT
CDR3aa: CASSYGTGPGGSGELFF

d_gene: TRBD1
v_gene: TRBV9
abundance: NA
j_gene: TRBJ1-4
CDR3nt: TGTGCCAGCAGCGTAGGGGGACAGGGAGTGAGTGAAAAACTGTTTTTT
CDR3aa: CASSVGGQGVSEKLFF

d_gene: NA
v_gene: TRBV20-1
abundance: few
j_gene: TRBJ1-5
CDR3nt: TGCAGTGCTATCTCCCGCGGCTTTAGCAATCAGCCCCAGCATTTT
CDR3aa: CSAISRGFSNQPQHF

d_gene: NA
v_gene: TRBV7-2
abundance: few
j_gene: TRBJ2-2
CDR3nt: TGTGCCAGCAGCTTAGGGTCCCTACAGGGTAAAACCGGGGAGCTGTTTTTT
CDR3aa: CASSLGSLQGKTGELFF

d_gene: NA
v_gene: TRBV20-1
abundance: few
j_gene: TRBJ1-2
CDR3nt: TGCAGTGTTAGAGGGGGTGGACGGACGAATGGCTACACCTTC
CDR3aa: CSVRGGGRTNGYTF

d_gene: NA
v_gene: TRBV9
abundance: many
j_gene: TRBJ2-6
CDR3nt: TGTGCCAGCAGGAGGGGCTCTGGGGCCAACGTCCTGACTTTC
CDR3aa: CASRRGSGANVLTF

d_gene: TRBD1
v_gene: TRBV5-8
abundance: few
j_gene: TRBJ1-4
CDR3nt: TGTGCCAGCAGCTTAACCCGGGGAACAGGGGGTCCCAAACTGTTTTTT
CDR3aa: CASSLTRGTGGPKLFF

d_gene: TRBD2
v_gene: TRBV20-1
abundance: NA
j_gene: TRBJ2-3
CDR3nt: TGCAGTGCCTTAATTGGGCTAGCGGGAGTTCTTGACGGCACGGATACGCAGTATTTT
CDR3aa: CSALIGLAGVLDGTDTQYF

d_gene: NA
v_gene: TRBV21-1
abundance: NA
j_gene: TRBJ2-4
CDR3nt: TGTGCCAGCAGCAATCCCCCGCCGGCCAAAAACATTCAGTACTTC
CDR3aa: CASSNPPPAKNIQYF

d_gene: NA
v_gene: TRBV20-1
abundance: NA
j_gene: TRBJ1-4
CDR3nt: TGCAGTGCTTCACTGGGCATCCAAGAAGAAAAACTGTTTTTT
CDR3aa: CSASLGIQEEKLFF

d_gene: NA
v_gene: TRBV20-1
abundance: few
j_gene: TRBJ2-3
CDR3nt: TGCAGTGCTAGAGATGGGGGCGGGGATGATACGCAGTATTTT
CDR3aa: CSARDGGGDDTQYF

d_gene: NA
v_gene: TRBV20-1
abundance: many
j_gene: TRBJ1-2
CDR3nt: TGCAGTGCCCCTTGGCCTGAAAACTATGGCTACACCTTC
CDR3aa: CSAPWPENYGYTF

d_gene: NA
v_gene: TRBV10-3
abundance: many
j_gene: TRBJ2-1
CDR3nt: TGTGCCATCAGTCCTCCCCTGGGTGAGCAGTTCTTC
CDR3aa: CAISPPLGEQFF

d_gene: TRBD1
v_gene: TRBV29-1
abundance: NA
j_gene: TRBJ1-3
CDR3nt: TGCAGCGTTGGAAACAGGGGAGCGGGAAACACCATATATTTT
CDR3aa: CSVGNRGAGNTIYF

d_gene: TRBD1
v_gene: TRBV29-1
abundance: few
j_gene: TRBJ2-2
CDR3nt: TGCAGCGTTAGGACAGGGGGGAACACCGGGGAGCTGTTTTTT
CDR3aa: CSVRTGGNTGELFF

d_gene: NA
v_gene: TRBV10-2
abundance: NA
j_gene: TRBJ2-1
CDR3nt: TGCGCCAGCAGTGAGATGGCATACGAGCAGTTCTTC
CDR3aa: CASSEMAYEQFF

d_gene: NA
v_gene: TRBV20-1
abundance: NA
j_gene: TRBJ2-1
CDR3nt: TGCAGTGCTAGGGCGGTGGGGGATGAGCAGTTCTTC
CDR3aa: CSARAVGDEQFF

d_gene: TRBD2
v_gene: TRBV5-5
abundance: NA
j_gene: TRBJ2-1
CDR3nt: TGTGCCAGCAGCCTACCTAGCGGGGGGGACAATGGACAGTTCTTC
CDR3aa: CASSLPSGGDNGQFF

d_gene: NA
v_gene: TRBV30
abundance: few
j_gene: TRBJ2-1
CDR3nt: TGTGCCTGGAGTATGGGCTTAACTTACAATGAGCAGTTCTTC
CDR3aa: CAWSMGLTYNEQFF

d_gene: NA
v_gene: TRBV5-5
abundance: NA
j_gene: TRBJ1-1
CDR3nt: TGTGCCAGCAGCCTGACGATCCCGAACACTGAAGCTTTCTTT
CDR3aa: CASSLTIPNTEAFF

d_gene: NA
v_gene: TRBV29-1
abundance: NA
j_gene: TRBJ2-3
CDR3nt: TGCAGCGTTCCTGAGGGCGGGCTTTCAACAGATACGCAGTATTTT
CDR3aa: CSVPEGGLSTDTQYF

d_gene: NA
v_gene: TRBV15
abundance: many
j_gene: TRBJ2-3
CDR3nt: TGTGCCACCAGCAGAGGGCAGGGAATATCAGATACGCAGTATTTT
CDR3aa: CATSRGQGISDTQYF

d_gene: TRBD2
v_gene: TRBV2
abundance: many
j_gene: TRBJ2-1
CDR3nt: TGTGCCAGCAGTTCGATTCGGGGGGGGGCCTACAATGAGCAGTTCTTC
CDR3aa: CASSSIRGGAYNEQFF

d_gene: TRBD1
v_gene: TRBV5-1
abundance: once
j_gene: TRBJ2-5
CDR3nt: TGCGCCAGCAGCCCCGTACCGGGACAGCAAGAGACCCAGTACTTC
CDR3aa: CASSPVPGQQETQYF

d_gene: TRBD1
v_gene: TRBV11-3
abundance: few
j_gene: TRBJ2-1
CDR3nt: TGTGCCAGCAGCCTCGGACAGGGACGGCGTTATTACAATGAGCAGTTCTTC
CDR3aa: CASSLGQGRRYYNEQFF

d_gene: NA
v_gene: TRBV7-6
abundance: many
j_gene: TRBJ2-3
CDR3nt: TGTGCCAGCAGCCGGGACGGAACTTCAGATACGCAGTATTTT
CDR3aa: CASSRDGTSDTQYF

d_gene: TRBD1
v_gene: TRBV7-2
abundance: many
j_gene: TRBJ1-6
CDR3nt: TGTGCCAGCAGCTTAGGGACAGGGGGTAGTTCACCCCTCCACTTT
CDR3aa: CASSLGTGGSSPLHF

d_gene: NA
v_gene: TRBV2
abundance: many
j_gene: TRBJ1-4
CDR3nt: TGTGCCAGCAGCATGGATTTTAATGAAAAACTGTTTTTT
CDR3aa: CASSMDFNEKLFF

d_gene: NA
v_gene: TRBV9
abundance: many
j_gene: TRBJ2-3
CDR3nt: TGTGCCAGCAGCGTACTGCAGGGCTCTGATACGCAGTATTTT
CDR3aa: CASSVLQGSDTQYF

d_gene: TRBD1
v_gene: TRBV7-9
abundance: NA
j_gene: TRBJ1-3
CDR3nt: TGTGCCAGCAGCTCCACAGGGGAGGCGAAGAACACCATATATTTT
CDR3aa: CASSSTGEAKNTIYF

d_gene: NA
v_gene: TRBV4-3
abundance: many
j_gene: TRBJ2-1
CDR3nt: TGCGCCAGCAGCCAAGAAGGCCAGGGACCCTACAATGAGCAGTTCTTC
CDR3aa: CASSQEGQGPYNEQFF